Shown below are 32 T cell receptor beta chains from a single sample sequenced in a study of HIV-infected children after antiretroviral therapy interruption (dated by TCRdb to between 2019 and 2020). The library was prepared using 3' RACE. Sequencing was carried out with an Illumina MiSeq. TCR libraries were built from RNA using a 3' RACE protocol with unique molecular identifiers to correct PCR amplification bias. TCRdb ran its own pipeline on the public reads, namely fastp trimming at Q25 and MiXCR clone calling, and kept in-frame beta chains. All rows with the same CDR3 protein become a single entry with the most common DNA and genes. Counted in this sample were about 15,000 distinct CDR3 sequences; roughly 3.4% of them appeared once. Around 5% of the sample lies in the top ten. This specimen's treatment or condition label, interpreted: PENTA 11 planned treatment interruption arm or continuous ART arm.

The specimen comprised CD45RA+ CD4+ T cells from PBMCs, sampled from a donor given antiretroviral therapy, either interrupted or continuous. The label giving this sample's cell subset or site can be read as: naive CD4+ CD45RA+ CD45RO- T cells. The receptors derive from a child aged 2-17 years with HIV.

This clonotype was detected ten times or more. A read error may account for a junction end that differs from germline. The rearrangement joins TRBV28 to TRBJ2-1; 7 positions match TRBD1. The germline gives CDR1 MDHEN, CDR2 SYDVKM. The CDR3 runs to 13 residues. The CDR3 sequence is CASSPQGNAEQFF. CDR3 DNA: TGTGCTAGCAGTCCACAGGGGAACGCTGAGCAGTTCTTC. Full variable domain (missing parts from reference TRBV28 and TRBJ2-1): DVKVTQSSRYLVKRTGEKVFLECVQDMDHENMFWYRQDPGLGLRLIYFSYDVKMKEKGDIPEGYSVSREKKERFSLILESASTNQTSMYLCASSPQGNAEQFFGPGTRLTVL.

This clonotype was detected many times. This chain links TRBV24-1 with TRBJ2-1; 8 bases fit TRBD1. CDR1 is KGHDR and CDR2 is SFDVKD in the germline V gene. The junction had 5 bases not matched to a gene; V was cut back by 4 bases and J by 7 bases. The CDR3 totals 14 residues. The CDR3 DNA reads as TGTGCCACCAGTGACCCGGACAGGGTTAATGAGCAGTTCTTC. Translated: CATSDPDRVNEQFF.

This clonotype was counted ten times or more. The genes are TRBV5-1 and TRBJ2-7; perhaps D is TRBD1 or TRBD2 (5 bases each). Germline V gene data show CDR1 as SGHRS and CDR2 as YFSETQ. The V and J ends lost 4 bases and 2 bases respectively, with 16 bases between them. This CDR3 has 15 residues. CDR3 protein: CASSRDLAGAYEQYF. CDR3 bases: TGCGCCAGCAGCCGGGACCTTGCCGGGGCCTACGAGCAGTACTTC.

Many counts were recorded for this clonotype. The rearrangement joins TRBV12-3 or TRBV12-4 to TRBJ2-1, with TRBD2 as a possible D gene (7 bases). The CDR3 extends over 15 amino acids. Between the trimmed V and J ends, which lost 3 bases and 9 bases, there was a span of 18 bases. CDR3 residues: CASSLGGGNYAEQFF. The CDR3 DNA reads as TGTGCCAGCAGTTTGGGGGGGGGCAACTATGCTGAGCAGTTCTTC.

Comment on this clonotype: Just one base apart from a much larger clone, this may be a read error. The rearrangement links TRBV30 to TRBJ2-5; the D gene is possibly TRBD1 (6 bases). Germline CDR1 reads GTSNPN; CDR2 reads SVGIG (reference sequence). The CDR3 contains 13 residues. V lost 4 bases and J lost 1, with 10 bases in between. DNA of the CDR3: TGTGCCTGGAATGGACAGTCCCAAGAGACCCAGTACTTC. Encoded protein: CAWNGQSQETQYF.

This clonotype showed up many times. The V and J genes are TRBV20-1 and TRBJ2-1; the D is unclear. The CDR3 totals 12 residues. Germline V lookup: CDR1 DFQATT, CDR2 SNEGSKA (reference sequence). The CDR3 nucleotides read TGCGCCCTGCCGAGCTCCTACAATGAGCAGTTCTTC. It specifies CALPSSYNEQFF.

This clonotype was detected many times. The genes are TRBV12-5 and TRBJ2-3; D ambiguous. The CDR3 is made up of 11 amino acids. The V gene's germline CDR1 is LGHNT and CDR2 FRNRAP. Trimming cost V 5 bases and J 4 bases, with 4 bases left between them. As DNA, the CDR3 is TGTGCTAGTGGTCCCTCAGATACGCAGTATTTT. This encodes CASGPSDTQYF.

This clonotype has a count of ten or more. The chain is built from TRBV6-6 and TRBJ2-1; 8 nucleotides match TRBD1. Looked up from germline, CDR1 is MNHNY and CDR2 is SVGAGI (reference sequence). The V segment lost 2 bases and the J segment 10 bases; nucleotides outside the gene matches: 7. The CDR3 is 14 residues long. As DNA, the CDR3 is TGTGCCAGCAGTTACGCACAGGGGGTAGGCGAGCAGTTCTTC. Translated: CASSYAQGVGEQFF.

Many counts were recorded for this clonotype. The chain combines TRBV6-6 with TRBJ1-2; tentatively, D is TRBD1 (5 bases). The V gene lost 7 bases and the J gene lost 6 bases, with 12 bases spanning the gap. Germline V CDR1 and CDR2: MNHNY, SVGAGI (reference sequence). CDR3 length equals 12 residues. The CDR3 coding sequence is TGTGCCAGCACCCCCGGGACGGATGGCTACACCTTC. This sequence encodes CASTPGTDGYTF.

This clonotype was counted many times. CDR3 region: CSVTPPTNTEAFF. The CDR3 DNA reads TGCAGCGTTACGCCTCCCACGAACACTGAAGCTTTCTTT. J is TRBJ1-1 and V is TRBV29-1, with D unresolved. The V gene lost 5 bases and the J gene lost 1 base, with 11 bases spanning the gap. Germline CDR1 SQVTM, CDR2 ANQGSEA. The CDR3 is 13 residues long.

This clonotype showed up many times. J is TRBJ2-3 and V is TRBV18; D unresolved. Germline CDR1 reads KGHSH; CDR2 reads LQKENI. This CDR3 has 15 amino acids. The V end was cut by 0 bases, the J end by 2 bases, with 9 bases between. The chain's CDR3 is CASSPPKGNTDTQYF. The CDR3 region has the DNA TGTGCCAGCTCACCACCGAAGGGAAACACAGATACGCAGTATTTT.

This clonotype counts as large. The rearrangement joins TRBV7-2 to TRBJ1-5; TRBD1 matches 7 bases. The length of the CDR3 is 16 residues. The germline CDR1 and CDR2 sequences are SGHTA and FQGNSA. V lost 0 bases and J lost 6; bases outside the gene matches: 8. The CDR3 sequence is CASSLAGQGVGQPQHF. The CDR3, as DNA: TGTGCCAGCAGCTTAGCGGGCCAGGGGGTGGGTCAGCCCCAGCATTTT.

This clonotype was found many times. The genes are TRBV20-1 and TRBJ1-2; 7 nucleotides match TRBD1. The germline CDR1 and CDR2 sequences are DFQATT and SNEGSKA (reference sequence). V trimming: 6 bases; J trimming: 7 bases; junction bases outside the gene matches: 17. The CDR3 is made up of 15 amino acids. This chain's CDR3 is CSATPPDRVNGGYTF. As DNA, the CDR3 is TGCAGTGCCACTCCCCCCGACAGGGTCAATGGTGGCTACACCTTC.

This clonotype was seen ten or more times. This rearrangement joins TRBV20-1 to TRBJ2-7; 9 bases align to TRBD1. Per germline, CDR1 DFQATT and CDR2 SNEGSKA (reference sequence). CDR3 size: 13 residues. J was trimmed by 4 bases and V by 5 bases; bases with no gene match: 6. The CDR3 is CSAVDRGLYEQYF. The CDR3 DNA sequence: TGCAGTGCTGTGGACAGGGGCCTTTACGAGCAGTACTTC.

This clonotype was seen repeatedly, ten times or more. The chain employs TRBV2 and TRBJ2-5; 9 bases are a match to TRBD2. Per germline, CDR1 SNHLY and CDR2 FYNNEI. This CDR3 has 16 residues. V shed 7 bases, J shed 0 bases, and the junction held 9 bases outside the gene matches. CDR3 in DNA: TGTGCCAGCACCGTCCCCGAGCGGGGGGACCAAGAGACCCAGTACTTC. As protein: CASTVPERGDQETQYF.

This clonotype was seen ten or more times. This chain joins TRBV20-1 and TRBJ2-5; TRBD2 agrees at 8 bases. CDR1 and CDR2 from the germline V gene are DFQATT and SNEGSKA (reference sequence). This CDR3 is built from 14 residues. The V gene end was trimmed by 3 bases and the J gene end by 1 base; junction bases not matched to a gene: 4. CDR3 in DNA: TGCAGTGCTAGTCCCGGGGGGGGCCAAGAGACCCAGTACTTC. Its protein is CSASPGGGQETQYF.

Judged by abundance, this clonotype is medium-sized. The chain couples TRBV7-2 to TRBJ2-3; D call uncertain. This CDR3 region has 18 residues. Germline V gene data show CDR1 as SGHTA and CDR2 as FQGNSA. V was pared by 3 bases and J by 1 base, with 20 bases between. The CDR3 is CASSFPLGSRSGTDTQYF. CDR3 DNA: TGTGCCAGCAGCTTTCCCCTCGGTAGTAGGTCTGGCACAGATACGCAGTATTTT.

This clonotype appeared many times. This chain connects TRBV20-1 to TRBJ1-5, with TRBD1 identical over 7 bases. Germline CDR1 reads DFQATT; CDR2 reads SNEGSKA (reference sequence). Losses at the gene ends were 3 bases for V and 1 base for J; bases not matched to a gene: 6. There are 15 residues in the CDR3. For the CDR3, the DNA is TGCAGTGCTAGTCGAACAGGGGAGAGCAATCAGCCCCAGCATTTT. Its translation: CSASRTGESNQPQHF.

This clonotype has a count of ten or more. The genes are TRBV28 and TRBJ1-1; a weak D match, TRBD1 (5 bases). Germline CDR1 and CDR2: MDHEN and SYDVKM. V was pared by 3 bases and J by 8 bases, with 16 bases between. The length of the CDR3 is 14 residues. This chain's CDR3 is CASSFVGTPREAFF. The CDR3, as DNA: TGTGCCAGCAGTTTTGTCGGGACGCCAAGGGAAGCTTTCTTT.

This clonotype has at least ten counts. This rearrangement joins TRBV10-3 to TRBJ2-7, with 8 bases identical to TRBD1. With V trimmed by 6 bases and J by 0 bases, 4 bases remained unmatched. Germline loops: CDR1 ENHRY, CDR2 SYGVKD. This CDR3 has 14 residues. The CDR3 nucleotides read TGTGCCATCAGGGAACAGGGGGGCTCCTACGAGCAGTACTTC. This sequence encodes CAIREQGGSYEQYF.

This clonotype came up many times. The chain is built from TRBV11-2 and TRBJ1-1; D is undetermined. Germline V lookup: CDR1 SGHAT, CDR2 FQNNGV. V lost 5 bases, J lost 3 bases, and 4 bases lay in between. This CDR3 has 11 amino acids. The CDR3 spells CASSEDTEAFF. DNA of the CDR3: TGTGCCAGCAGCGAGGACACTGAAGCTTTCTTT. Drawing the rest from reference TRBV11-2 and TRBJ1-1, the complete variable domain is EAGVAQSPRYKIIEKRQSVAFWCNPISGHATLYWYQQILGQGPKLLIQFQNNGVVDDSQLPKDRFSAERLKGVDSTLKIQPAKLEDSAVYLCASSEDTEAFFGQGTRLTVV.

This clonotype was counted at least ten times. The gene calls are TRBV3-1 and TRBJ2-1, with 8 bases that match TRBD2. The trim removed 5 bases at V and 0 bases at J, leaving 3 bases unmatched. The CDR3 has 15 amino acids. Germline V gene sequence: CDR1 LGHDT, CDR2 YNNKEL (reference sequence). The CDR3 nucleotides are TGTGCCAGCAGCAGAACTAGCGGCTCCTACAATGAGCAGTTCTTC. It encodes CASSRTSGSYNEQFF.

This clonotype was observed many times. The chain links TRBV7-9 to TRBJ1-2; D ambiguous. Germline loops: CDR1 SEHNR, CDR2 FQNEAQ (reference sequence). The CDR3 spans 13 residues. V dropped 5 bases and J dropped 2 bases, with 9 bases sitting between them. The CDR3 sequence: CASSPQGNYGYTF. Here the CDR3 DNA reads TGTGCCAGCAGCCCCCAAGGAAACTATGGCTACACCTTC.

This clonotype occurred many times. The CDR3 nucleotides are TGTGCCAGCAGTGCTAGGGGCCTCACCTACGAGCAGTACTTC. Its protein product is CASSARGLTYEQYF. The chain is built from TRBV6-1 and TRBJ2-7; D may be TRBD1 (5 bases). V was pared by 4 bases and J by 2 bases, with 12 bases between. This CDR3 is built from 14 residues. Germline lookup yields CDR1 MNHNS and CDR2 SASEGT.

This clonotype was observed at least ten times. The J gene is TRBJ1-5, the V gene TRBV5-8, with TRBD1 matching over 8 bases. This CDR3 is 17 amino acids long. With V trimmed by 1 base and J by 5 bases, 11 bases remained unmatched. Looked up from germline, CDR1 is SGHTS and CDR2 is YDEGEE. The CDR3 sequence is CASSLFGGQAGHQPQHF. The CDR3 DNA sequence: TGTGCCAGCAGCTTGTTTGGGGGACAGGCTGGCCATCAGCCCCAGCATTTT. The full variable domain, its missing parts supplied by reference TRBV5-8 and TRBJ1-5, is EAGVTQSPTHLIKTRGQQATLRCSPISGHTSVYWYQQALGLGLQFLLWYDEGEERNRGNFPPRFSGRQFPNYSSELNVNALELEDSALYLCASSLFGGQAGHQPQHFGDGTRLSIL.

This clonotype was seen at least ten times. The rearrangement joins TRBV5-1 to TRBJ2-7; 12 nucleotides line up with TRBD1. Trimming took 0 bases from V and 7 from J; bases not matched to a gene: 5. This CDR3 comprises 15 residues. Germline V gene lookup returns CDR1 SGHRS and CDR2 YFSETQ. In DNA, the CDR3 is TGCGCCAGCAGCTTGGGGGGACAGGGGGCGCGGGAGCAGTACTTC. Its protein product is CASSLGGQGAREQYF. The complete variable domain, with remaining parts taken from reference TRBV5-1 and TRBJ2-7, reads KAGVTQTPRYLIKTRGQQVTLSCSPISGHRSVSWYQQTPGQGLQFLFEYFSETQRNKGNFPGRFSGRQFSNSRSEMNVSTLELGDSALYLCASSLGGQGAREQYFGPGTRLTVT.

The sample holds many counts of this clonotype. V gene TRBV28 combines with J gene TRBJ1-5, with 7 bases matching TRBD1. Looked up from germline, CDR1 is MDHEN and CDR2 is SYDVKM. V dropped 4 bases and J dropped 11; count of bases not matched to a gene: 5. The CDR3 consists of 12 residues. The CDR3 sequence is CASSSIGQAQHF. CDR3 DNA: TGTGCCAGCAGTTCCATTGGACAGGCCCAGCATTTT.

This clonotype was seen ten or more times. The genes are TRBV5-6 and TRBJ1-1, with D perhaps matching TRBD1 (5 bases). V was clipped by 3 bases and J by 0 bases, with 9 bases between them. The CDR3 loop spans 14 amino acids. The germline CDR1 and CDR2 sequences are SGHDT and YYEEEE. In nucleotides, the CDR3 is TGTGCCAGCAGCTCTACAGGTATGAACACTGAAGCTTTCTTT. This sequence encodes CASSSTGMNTEAFF.

This clonotype has only a few counts. This chain connects TRBV2 to TRBJ1-6, with D tentatively TRBD1 (5 bases). The length of the CDR3 is 13 residues. V was shortened by 7 bases and J by 10 bases, with 14 bases between the two germline ends. Per germline, CDR1 SNHLY and CDR2 FYNNEI. Here the CDR3 reads CASTPAGDSPLHF. In DNA, the CDR3 is TGTGCCAGCACCCCGGCCGGGGACTCACCCCTCCACTTT.

This clonotype was seen ten or more times. V gene TRBV10-3 combines with J gene TRBJ1-2, with no clear D. V was trimmed by 8 bases and J by 2 bases, leaving 9 bases between them. The CDR3 consists of 12 residues. Germline loops: CDR1 ENHRY, CDR2 SYGVKD. The CDR3 is CAIADFNYGYTF. CDR3 nucleotide sequence: TGTGCCATCGCCGATTTCAACTATGGCTACACCTTC.

This clonotype is labeled as large. The chain combines TRBV20-1 with TRBJ2-1, with D uncertain. Germline-derived CDR1 and CDR2 are DFQATT and SNEGSKA (reference sequence). The CDR3 totals 13 residues. Trimming removed 3 bases at V and 3 bases at J, with 9 bases between. CDR3 sequence reads: CSASGNIYNEQFF. In DNA form, the CDR3 reads TGCAGTGCTAGCGGAAACATCTACAATGAGCAGTTCTTC.

This clonotype was counted at least ten times. The J gene is TRBJ2-7, the V gene TRBV25-1; the D gene is possibly TRBD1 (5 bases). Germline CDR1 is MGHDK and CDR2 is SYGVNS. Trimming took 4 bases from V and 0 from J, leaving 10 bases between them. CDR3 length: 14 amino acids. CDR3 region: CASSARQHSYEQYF. For the CDR3, the DNA is TGTGCCAGCAGTGCAAGACAGCACTCCTACGAGCAGTACTTC.